A single sample gave rise to the 9 T cell receptor beta chains below, sequenced in a study of T-cell reconstitution after alpha-beta-depleted transplantation in children. Unique molecular identifiers were incorporated when the TCRbeta library was constructed. TCRdb re-called the PCR reads through MiXCR, storing one row per CDR3 protein. The sample shows hundreds of thousands of distinct CDR3 sequences, over 15% of them seen only once. The material sequenced was PBMCs from the stem cell graft donor, taken from the stem cell graft. These receptors came from a human donor who donated a stem cell graft to a child with acute myeloid leukemia.

Many counts were recorded for this clonotype. CDR3 protein: CASRHARLAGEETQYF. The CDR3, as DNA: TGTGCCAGCAGACACGCCCGACTAGCGGGGGAAGAGACCCAGTACTTC. This chain joins TRBV7-9 and TRBJ2-5; 12 nucleotides align to TRBD2. The CDR3 runs to 16 residues. CDR1 and CDR2 from the germline V gene are SEHNR and FQNEAQ (reference sequence). J was trimmed by 3 bases and V by 6 bases; bases with no gene match: 8.

This clonotype occurred many times. J is TRBJ1-1 and V is TRBV20-1, with unresolved D. Per germline, CDR1 DFQATT and CDR2 SNEGSKA (reference sequence). There are 13 residues in the CDR3. The V end lost 0 bases, the J end lost 0 bases, and 5 bases lay between the germline ends. Here the CDR3 DNA reads TGCAGTGCTAGAGACAGTCTGAACACTGAAGCTTTCTTT. It encodes CSARDSLNTEAFF.

The chain is built from TRBV7-2 and TRBJ2-7, with 11 bases that match TRBD2. CDR1 SGHTA and CDR2 FQGNSA come from the germline V gene. The CDR3 runs 15 residues. The V gene end was trimmed by 4 bases and the J gene end by 1 base; junction bases not matched to a gene: 3. CDR3 DNA sequence: TGTGCCAGCAGCTCGGCTAGCGGGGGGTCCTACGAGCAGTACTTC. Amino acids: CASSSASGGSYEQYF.

This clonotype came up many times. J is TRBJ2-3 and V is TRBV10-3, with a weak D call TRBD2 (6 bases). This CDR3 contains 14 residues. Germline V gene sequence: CDR1 ENHRY, CDR2 SYGVKD. The germline V and J ends were trimmed by 8 bases and 6 bases, with 18 bases remaining between them. CDR3 nucleotides: TGTGCCATCGCCCTGGAGGAGGGATCGGATACGCAGTATTTT. Translating it yields CAIALEEGSDTQYF.

This clonotype was seen ten or more times. The V gene is TRBV12-3 or TRBV12-4, the J gene TRBJ2-5; 7 bases are shared with TRBD1. The CDR3 is made up of 14 amino acids. The J segment lost 0 bases and the V segment lost 3 bases, leaving 1 base of the junction unmatched. The CDR3, as DNA: TGTGCCAGCAGTTTCGGGACAGACCAAGAGACCCAGTACTTC. Protein: CASSFGTDQETQYF.

A word on this clonotype: Germline is not matched at one junction end, which may reflect a read error. This rearrangement joins TRBV13 to TRBJ2-1, with 12 positions matching TRBD2. Germline loops: CDR1 PRHDT, CDR2 FYEKMQ (reference sequence). This CDR3 comprises 15 residues. CDR3 loop: CASSIGLAGTNEQFF. CDR3 nucleotide sequence: TGTGCCAGCAGCATAGGACTAGCGGGGACCAATGAGCAGTTCTTC.

As to this clonotype: Given a much more abundant clone one base away, this may be a read error. The genes are TRBV5-6 and TRBJ2-3; 8 bases map to TRBD2. Germline V lookup: CDR1 SGHDT, CDR2 YYEEEE. The CDR3 runs to 14 residues. The CDR3 here is CARSLPGGQDTQYF. The CDR3 nucleotides read TGTGCCAGGAGCTTGCCGGGGGGGCAAGATACGCAGTATTTT.

In this sample, this clonotype turned up a few times. The CDR3 reads CASSPSGFQPYEQYF. Written as DNA, the CDR3 is TGTGCCAGCAGCCCCTCGGGGTTTCAACCCTACGAGCAGTACTTC. V and J are TRBV12-3 or TRBV12-4 and TRBJ2-7; D is possibly TRBD2 (5 bases). The V gene lost 6 bases and the J gene lost 2 bases, with 17 bases spanning the gap. The CDR3 extends over 15 amino acids.

The table lists this clonotype with a few counts. The chain is built from TRBV10-3 and TRBJ1-1; the D gene is possibly TRBD1 (5 bases). V was pared by 0 bases and J by 5 bases, with 19 bases between. The CDR3 is made up of 17 amino acids. The V gene's germline CDR1 is ENHRY and CDR2 SYGVKD. The CDR3 here is CAISESSSGGARTEAFF. CDR3 bases: TGTGCCATCAGTGAGTCGAGTTCGGGGGGAGCGAGAACTGAAGCTTTCTTT.